This record covers a single T cell receptor (beta chain). Antigen unknown. This record comes from a study of OX40 agonist ivuxolimab in advanced cancers. Study summary: Patients were dosed with the agonistic anti-OX40 (CD134) antibody ivuxolimab.

Losses at the gene ends were 0 bases for V and 8 bases for J; bases not matched to a gene: 2. Germline CDR1 reads LGHNA; CDR2 reads YNFKEQ. The CDR3 extends over 13 amino acids. The study, taken as a whole, reports: Expanded peripheral T cells had an undetermined antigen specificity. Also showing low normalized T-cell clonal expansion were some of the nonresponders. Circulating CD4+ and CD8+ T cells showed clonal expansion by week 6 at 0.1 to 3.0 mg/kg.

The assay was immunoSEQ multiplex PCR, and TCRdb's table has in-frame clones only and misses some. The data show about 77,000 clones, with around nine tenths seen just once and 2.5% held by the top ten. The specimen comprised CD4+ or CD8+ T cells sorted from blood, sampled in a trial of the OX40 agonist ivuxolimab. This chain links TRBV4-2 with TRBJ1-2; 8 bases fit TRBD1. This clonotype originated in an adult with an advanced solid tumor such as melanoma, head and neck, liver or kidney cancer. CDR3 protein: CASSQETGAGYTF. CDR3 bases: TGTGCCAGCAGCCAAGAGACAGGGGCAGGCTACACCTTC.